The rows below give T cell receptor beta chains drawn from one sample of a study of metastatic and nonmetastatic thyroid tumors. TCRdb re-called clones from the PCR reads using MiXCR. Seen here are tens of thousands of clones, 20% to 30% observed once, and the top ten hold around 19%. What was sequenced was blood. These receptors all come from a male donor with papillary thyroid cancer or a benign thyroid nodule (not recorded which). Some clones in this sample may be carry-over from other donors' samples. CDR3s include the opening cysteine and the closing phenylalanine or tryptophan. A D gene is named only where the DNA matches it firmly. Not every row has a clone size; where given, it reads once, few, many or a size class.

V gene: TRBV5-1; D gene: -; clone size: many; J gene: TRBJ2-1; CDR3 length: 16; CDR3 DNA: TGCGCCAGCAGCTTGGGTGGGGCCAGCTCCTACAATGAGCAGTTCTTC; CDR3 protein: CASSLGGASSYNEQFF
V gene: TRBV2; D gene: TRBD2; clone size: many; J gene: TRBJ2-3; CDR3 length: 15; CDR3 DNA: TGTGCCAGCAGTGTGCGGGAGGACATCCTGTATACGCAGTATTTT; CDR3 protein: CASSVREDILYTQYF
V gene: TRBV6-1; D gene: -; clone size: many; J gene: TRBJ2-1; CDR3 length: 13; CDR3 DNA: TGTGCCAGCGGGAGGCCCACCTACAATGAGCAGTTCTTC; CDR3 protein: CASGRPTYNEQFF
V gene: TRBV28; D gene: -; clone size: few; J gene: TRBJ2-1; CDR3 length: 14; CDR3 DNA: TGTGCCAGCATTTCGGCGGCGGAGGGAAATGAGCAGTTCTTC; CDR3 protein: CASISAAEGNEQFF
V gene: TRBV4-2; D gene: -; clone size: many; J gene: TRBJ2-1; CDR3 length: 14; CDR3 DNA: TGTGCCAGCAGCCAAGAACTCGACTACAATGAGCAGTTCTTC; CDR3 protein: CASSQELDYNEQFF
V gene: TRBV2; D gene: -; clone size: many; J gene: TRBJ2-4; CDR3 length: 15; CDR3 DNA: TGTGCCAGCAGGGGGGACGGACTAGCCAAAAACATTCAGTACTTC; CDR3 protein: CASRGDGLAKNIQYF
V gene: TRBV3-1; D gene: -; clone size: -; J gene: TRBJ2-1; CDR3 length: 13; CDR3 DNA: TGTGCCAGCAGCCAATCCCAGCTATTAGAGCAGTTCTTC; CDR3 protein: CASSQSQLLEQFF
V gene: TRBV6-1; D gene: TRBD2; clone size: many; J gene: TRBJ2-1; CDR3 length: 15; CDR3 DNA: TGTGCCAGCAGTACCCCAACGGGAGGTCACAATGAGCAGTTCTTC; CDR3 protein: CASSTPTGGHNEQFF
V gene: TRBV27; D gene: -; clone size: -; J gene: TRBJ2-2; CDR3 length: 14; CDR3 DNA: TGTGCCAGCAGTTTTCCAGGAAACACCGGCGAGCTGTTTTTT; CDR3 protein: CASSFPGNTGELFF
V gene: TRBV20-1; D gene: -; clone size: -; J gene: TRBJ1-5; CDR3 length: 16; CDR3 DNA: TGCAGTGCTAGCAGCCCGACAATTTATAGCAATCAGCCCCAGCATTTT; CDR3 protein: CSASSPTIYSNQPQHF
V gene: TRBV20-1; D gene: -; clone size: many; J gene: TRBJ1-1; CDR3 length: 10; CDR3 DNA: TGCAGTGCTTGGGACACTGAAGCTTTCTTT; CDR3 protein: CSAWDTEAFF
V gene: TRBV7-3; D gene: TRBD2; clone size: many; J gene: TRBJ2-3; CDR3 length: 18; CDR3 DNA: TGTGCCAGCAGCCTAAACCCTCGGGTGGCGGGAGGGCCCGATACGCAGTATTTT; CDR3 protein: CASSLNPRVAGGPDTQYF
V gene: TRBV2; D gene: -; clone size: medium-sized; J gene: TRBJ2-3; CDR3 length: 15; CDR3 DNA: TGTGCCAGCAGCGTCCTAGAGACAATCACAGATACGCAGTATTTT; CDR3 protein: CASSVLETITDTQYF
V gene: TRBV7-9; D gene: -; clone size: many; J gene: TRBJ2-5; CDR3 length: 14; CDR3 DNA: TGTGCCAGCAGTCGTCCGAGTCTTATAGAGACCCAGTACTTC; CDR3 protein: CASSRPSLIETQYF
V gene: TRBV28; D gene: -; clone size: -; J gene: TRBJ1-5; CDR3 length: 15; CDR3 DNA: TGTGCCTGCAGGACTCGCGGGAGCTACAATCAGCCCCAGCATTTT; CDR3 protein: CACRTRGSYNQPQHF
V gene: TRBV7-6; D gene: TRBD2; clone size: many; J gene: TRBJ2-1; CDR3 length: 15; CDR3 DNA: TGTGCCAGCAGCTTGACTAGCGGGTCGTCGGATGAGCAGTTCTTC; CDR3 protein: CASSLTSGSSDEQFF
V gene: TRBV2; D gene: -; clone size: few; J gene: TRBJ2-3; CDR3 length: 13; CDR3 DNA: TGTGCCAGCTGGGCGATAGTCACAGATACGCAGTATTTT; CDR3 protein: CASWAIVTDTQYF
V gene: TRBV11-2; D gene: -; clone size: many; J gene: TRBJ2-7; CDR3 length: 13; CDR3 DNA: TGTGCCAGCAGCTGGACTACCTCCTACGAGCAGTACTTC; CDR3 protein: CASSWTTSYEQYF
V gene: TRBV20-1; D gene: -; clone size: -; J gene: TRBJ2-7; CDR3 length: 11; CDR3 DNA: TGCAGTGTAAATGGGCTGTACGAGCAGTACTTC; CDR3 protein: CSVNGLYEQYF
V gene: TRBV18; D gene: TRBD2; clone size: -; J gene: TRBJ2-7; CDR3 length: 16; CDR3 DNA: TGTGCCAGCTCACCCCCCGGGACTAGCGGACCATACGAGCAGTACTTC; CDR3 protein: CASSPPGTSGPYEQYF
V gene: TRBV19; D gene: -; clone size: many; J gene: TRBJ1-4; CDR3 length: 14; CDR3 DNA: TGTGCCAGTAGCCCCACGGTCCGGGGTGAAAAACTGTTTTTT; CDR3 protein: CASSPTVRGEKLFF
V gene: TRBV6-1; D gene: -; clone size: -; J gene: TRBJ1-2; CDR3 length: 15; CDR3 DNA: TGTGCCAGCAGTGAAGGAGAAGGGGGGGGATGGGGCTACACCTTC; CDR3 protein: CASSEGEGGGWGYTF
V gene: TRBV18; D gene: -; clone size: -; J gene: TRBJ1-2; CDR3 length: 13; CDR3 DNA: TGTGCCAGCTCACCGGGGCAAAACTATGGCTACACCTTC; CDR3 protein: CASSPGQNYGYTF
V gene: TRBV3-1; D gene: -; clone size: many; J gene: TRBJ1-2; CDR3 length: 13; CDR3 DNA: TGTGCCAGCAGCCAAGGGCCAGACTATGGCTACACCTTC; CDR3 protein: CASSQGPDYGYTF
V gene: TRBV10-3; D gene: -; clone size: many; J gene: TRBJ1-1; CDR3 length: 15; CDR3 DNA: TGTGCCATCAGTGAGGCGCCAGCGATGGACACTGAAGCTTTCTTT; CDR3 protein: CAISEAPAMDTEAFF
V gene: TRBV20-1; D gene: -; clone size: medium-sized; J gene: TRBJ2-7; CDR3 length: 11; CDR3 DNA: TGCAGTGCTGAACACGCCTACGAGCAGTACTTC; CDR3 protein: CSAEHAYEQYF
V gene: TRBV6-1; D gene: TRBD1; clone size: -; J gene: TRBJ1-2; CDR3 length: 15; CDR3 DNA: TGTGCCAGCAGTAGATACAGGGGTCCCCCACATGTCTACACCTTC; CDR3 protein: CASSRYRGPPHVYTF
V gene: TRBV12-3/TRBV12-4; D gene: -; clone size: few; J gene: TRBJ1-2; CDR3 length: 14; CDR3 DNA: TGTGCCAGCAGCCATACGGGACCGAACTATGGCTACACCTTC; CDR3 protein: CASSHTGPNYGYTF
V gene: TRBV11-2; D gene: -; clone size: few; J gene: TRBJ2-1; CDR3 length: 14; CDR3 DNA: TGTGCCAGCAGCTTAGACTCCCGGAAAAATGAGCAGTTCTTC; CDR3 protein: CASSLDSRKNEQFF
V gene: TRBV6-2/TRBV6-3; D gene: TRBD1; clone size: -; J gene: TRBJ2-2; CDR3 length: 14; CDR3 DNA: TGTGCCAATCTCCTCGGGACAGACAACGGGGAGATGTTTTTT; CDR3 protein: CANLLGTDNGEMFF
V gene: TRBV4-2; D gene: TRBD2; clone size: -; J gene: TRBJ2-7; CDR3 length: 21; CDR3 DNA: TGTGCCAGCAGCCAAGATTTTTACGGGGGTCTAGCGGGGGACCTCCGGGGCGAGCAGTACTTC; CDR3 protein: CASSQDFYGGLAGDLRGEQYF
V gene: TRBV28; D gene: TRBD2; clone size: medium-sized; J gene: TRBJ2-7; CDR3 length: 14; CDR3 DNA: TGTGCCAGCAGGGTTAGCGGGAGGGCCCACGAGCAGTACTTC; CDR3 protein: CASRVSGRAHEQYF
V gene: TRBV28; D gene: -; clone size: many; J gene: TRBJ2-5; CDR3 length: 12; CDR3 DNA: TGTGCCAGCACGTCATCCGGAGAGACCCAGTACTTC; CDR3 protein: CASTSSGETQYF
V gene: TRBV7-9; D gene: -; clone size: many; J gene: TRBJ1-2; CDR3 length: 15; CDR3 DNA: TGTGCCAGCAGCTTCGGGGCACCGGTGGTGTATGGCTACACCTTC; CDR3 protein: CASSFGAPVVYGYTF
V gene: TRBV20-1; D gene: -; clone size: -; J gene: TRBJ2-7; CDR3 length: 13; CDR3 DNA: TGCAGTGCTAGCGACAGTCGTTCCTACGAGCAGTACTTC; CDR3 protein: CSASDSRSYEQYF
V gene: TRBV28; D gene: -; clone size: -; J gene: TRBJ2-5; CDR3 length: 14; CDR3 DNA: TGTGCCAGCAGTGGGGGGACTTCTCAAGATACCCAGTACTTC; CDR3 protein: CASSGGTSQDTQYF
V gene: TRBV5-4; D gene: -; clone size: many; J gene: TRBJ2-3; CDR3 length: 15; CDR3 DNA: TGTGCCAGCAGCTTGCTGGACAGAGCCACAGATACGCAGTATTTT; CDR3 protein: CASSLLDRATDTQYF
V gene: TRBV27; D gene: -; clone size: medium-sized; J gene: TRBJ2-3; CDR3 length: 14; CDR3 DNA: TGTGCCAGCAGCCAGGGGCCCGGAGGGGCTACGCAGTATTTT; CDR3 protein: CASSQGPGGATQYF
V gene: TRBV28; D gene: TRBD1; clone size: many; J gene: TRBJ2-3; CDR3 length: 17; CDR3 DNA: TGTGCCAGCAGCCTACGGGACAGGGTATTTCCCACACGTACGCAGTATTTT; CDR3 protein: CASSLRDRVFPTRTQYF
V gene: TRBV9; D gene: -; clone size: -; J gene: TRBJ2-7; CDR3 length: 15; CDR3 DNA: TGTGCCAGCAGCGTAGGGCTAGCTACATTACTCGAGCAGTACTTC; CDR3 protein: CASSVGLATLLEQYF
V gene: TRBV6-1; D gene: TRBD2; clone size: -; J gene: TRBJ2-7; CDR3 length: 13; CDR3 DNA: TGTGCCAGCATCACGGGACTAGCCTACGAGCATTACTTC; CDR3 protein: CASITGLAYEHYF
V gene: TRBV20-1; D gene: -; clone size: many; J gene: TRBJ1-5; CDR3 length: 15; CDR3 DNA: TGCAGTGCTATTGGGATAGAGTATAGCAATCAGCCCCAGCATTTT; CDR3 protein: CSAIGIEYSNQPQHF
V gene: TRBV5-1; D gene: TRBD2; clone size: medium-sized; J gene: TRBJ2-1; CDR3 length: 16; CDR3 DNA: TGCGCCAGCAGCTTGGCCGCGGGGGGTTCCTACAATGAGCAGTTCTTC; CDR3 protein: CASSLAAGGSYNEQFF
V gene: TRBV20-1; D gene: -; clone size: many; J gene: TRBJ1-2; CDR3 length: 14; CDR3 DNA: TGCAGTGCCATCGACTTGAGAGGGAACTATGGCTACACCTTC; CDR3 protein: CSAIDLRGNYGYTF
V gene: TRBV3-1; D gene: TRBD2; clone size: few; J gene: TRBJ2-7; CDR3 length: 13; CDR3 DNA: TGTGCCAGCAGTGGGGGGGGAAGGAGCGAGCAGTACTTC; CDR3 protein: CASSGGGRSEQYF
V gene: TRBV10-2; D gene: -; clone size: many; J gene: TRBJ2-2; CDR3 length: 14; CDR3 DNA: TGCGCCAGCTTGAAAGGATCGAACACCGGGGAGCTGTTTTTT; CDR3 protein: CASLKGSNTGELFF
V gene: TRBV6-5; D gene: TRBD1; clone size: few; J gene: TRBJ2-7; CDR3 length: 14; CDR3 DNA: TGTGCCAGCAGCTATGGGACAGGGGGTAACGAGCAGTACTTC; CDR3 protein: CASSYGTGGNEQYF
V gene: TRBV5-8; D gene: -; clone size: many; J gene: TRBJ2-7; CDR3 length: 16; CDR3 DNA: TGTGCCAGCAGCTTGGCCCCGACTTGGAGCTTCTACGAGCAGTACTTC; CDR3 protein: CASSLAPTWSFYEQYF
V gene: TRBV20-1; D gene: -; clone size: many; J gene: TRBJ2-2; CDR3 length: 14; CDR3 DNA: TGCAGTGCTAGAGGTGACTACTACGACGGGGAGCTGTTTTTT; CDR3 protein: CSARGDYYDGELFF
V gene: TRBV20-1; D gene: TRBD2; clone size: many; J gene: TRBJ2-1; CDR3 length: 15; CDR3 DNA: TGCAGTGCTAGAAACCAACTAGCGGGAGGGCTTGAGCAGTTCTTC; CDR3 protein: CSARNQLAGGLEQFF
V gene: TRBV5-4; D gene: -; clone size: many; J gene: TRBJ2-7; CDR3 length: 15; CDR3 DNA: TGCGCCAGCAGCTCGAGAGCGGTAAGCTCCTACGAGCAGTACTTC; CDR3 protein: CASSSRAVSSYEQYF
V gene: TRBV19; D gene: TRBD1; clone size: medium-sized; J gene: TRBJ1-1; CDR3 length: 15; CDR3 DNA: TGTGCCAGTAGTATTTTTTACAGGGGGTTGACTGAAGCTTTCTTT; CDR3 protein: CASSIFYRGLTEAFF
V gene: TRBV4-1; D gene: -; clone size: medium-sized; J gene: TRBJ2-7; CDR3 length: 14; CDR3 DNA: TGCGCCAGCAGCCAAGACAGGAAACGGGGGGAGCAGTACTTC; CDR3 protein: CASSQDRKRGEQYF
V gene: TRBV5-8; D gene: -; clone size: many; J gene: TRBJ2-7; CDR3 length: 13; CDR3 DNA: TGTGCCAGCAGCTTGAGGTCATCCTACGAGCAGTACTTC; CDR3 protein: CASSLRSSYEQYF